This T cell receptor (beta chain) was profiled in a study of blood T cell repertoires in COVID-19. Across the whole study: PBMCs, B-cell-depleted T cells, or T cells provided the cDNA or gDNA that made up the material.

Germline-derived CDR1 and CDR2 are KGHSH and LQKENI. This CDR3 comprises 16 residues. Trimming left V 0 bases short and J 3 bases short, with 13 bases between. The authors' processing: Using reference gene primer amplification, nucleated cell counts were estimated. Sequencing was performed with immunoSEQ multiplex PCR; in TCRdb, only in-frame clones are kept and a portion is missing. That table gives V, J and clone size, and the DNA gave D and trimming. The sample gives about 240,000 clones, roughly four fifths of which show up once; roughly 9.6% is in the top ten. The chain employs TRBV18 and TRBJ2-3; the D gene is possibly TRBD2 (6 bases). The sequence derives from an elderly woman with acute or convalescent COVID-19. Sequencing was carried out using peripheral blood. CDR3 nucleotides: TGTGCCAGCTCACCACCGTTTGGAGGGGTAACAGATACGCAGTATTTT. It yields the protein CASSPPFGGVTDTQYF.